Listed below are T cell receptor beta chains from one sample, sequenced in a study of shared clonotypes between healthy human individuals. The data were produced by immunoSEQ multiplex PCR, yet TCRdb's version contains in-frame clones alone and is incomplete. Among millions of clones listed, 85% to 95% were seen once. The sample was naive CD4+ T cells sorted from blood. The receptors derive from a man between 18 and 35 years old in good health. Each CDR3 is given with its conserved first and last residue. The order of the fields is CDR3 length, V gene, D gene, clone size, J gene, CDR3 DNA, CDR3 protein. A D gene is named only where the DNA matches it firmly. Size is omitted from some rows. Given values are once, few, many or a class for expanded clones.

len: 16
v_gene: TRBV10-2
d_gene: TRBD1
abundance: once
j_gene: TRBJ2-2
CDR3nt: TGCGCCAGCAGCCTTCAGGGGGTTAAGAACACCGGGGAGCTGTTTTTT
CDR3aa: CASSLQGVKNTGELFF

len: 14
v_gene: TRBV7-2
d_gene: .
abundance: .
j_gene: TRBJ1-5
CDR3nt: TGTGCCAGCAGCTCCACAGGGATAGATCAGCCCCAGCATTTT
CDR3aa: CASSSTGIDQPQHF

len: 15
v_gene: TRBV2
d_gene: .
abundance: .
j_gene: TRBJ2-2
CDR3nt: TGTGCCAGCAGTGAAGAGGCAGCGAACACCGGGGAGCTGTTTTTT
CDR3aa: CASSEEAANTGELFF

len: 14
v_gene: TRBV7-9
d_gene: TRBD1
abundance: .
j_gene: TRBJ2-7
CDR3nt: TGTGCCAGCGGCCCGGGACAGGGGATGTACGAGCAGTACTTC
CDR3aa: CASGPGQGMYEQYF

len: 15
v_gene: TRBV12-5
d_gene: .
abundance: .
j_gene: TRBJ2-3
CDR3nt: TGTGCTAGTGGTTTGGGACCCCGGGGCCTAGATACGCAGTATTTT
CDR3aa: CASGLGPRGLDTQYF

len: 14
v_gene: TRBV6-5
d_gene: .
abundance: once
j_gene: TRBJ2-7
CDR3nt: TGTGCCAGCAGTTACTCGGACGGTTCCTACGAGCAGTACTTC
CDR3aa: CASSYSDGSYEQYF

len: 14
v_gene: TRBV7-9
d_gene: TRBD1
abundance: .
j_gene: TRBJ1-1
CDR3nt: TGTGCCAGCAGCCTACCGACAGGGGGGACTGAAGCTTTCTTT
CDR3aa: CASSLPTGGTEAFF

len: 17
v_gene: TRBV27
d_gene: .
abundance: once
j_gene: TRBJ1-6
CDR3nt: TGTGCCAGCAGTTTACAGGTGCAGGGCTCCTATAATTCACCCCTCCACTTT
CDR3aa: CASSLQVQGSYNSPLHF

len: 15
v_gene: TRBV4-1
d_gene: .
abundance: .
j_gene: TRBJ1-2
CDR3nt: TGCGCCAGCAGCCAAGTGGGCAGGGTGAACTATGGCTACACCTTC
CDR3aa: CASSQVGRVNYGYTF

len: 15
v_gene: TRBV4-1
d_gene: TRBD1
abundance: .
j_gene: TRBJ2-7
CDR3nt: TGCGCCAGCGGGGCTGGGACAGGGCCGGCCTACGAGCAGTACTTC
CDR3aa: CASGAGTGPAYEQYF

len: 14
v_gene: TRBV11-2
d_gene: .
abundance: .
j_gene: TRBJ2-7
CDR3nt: TGTGCCAGCAGCTTAGAGCGGCGGGTGGTCGAGCAGTACTTC
CDR3aa: CASSLERRVVEQYF

len: 12
v_gene: TRBV29-1
d_gene: .
abundance: .
j_gene: TRBJ1-3
CDR3nt: TGCAGCGCCTTCACCTCTGGAAACACCATATATTTT
CDR3aa: CSAFTSGNTIYF

len: 17
v_gene: TRBV5-1
d_gene: TRBD2
abundance: .
j_gene: TRBJ2-7
CDR3nt: TGCGCCAGCAGCTTGGCCAAGATGAGCGGGAGTCCCTACGAGCAGTACTTC
CDR3aa: CASSLAKMSGSPYEQYF

len: 15
v_gene: TRBV6-1
d_gene: .
abundance: .
j_gene: TRBJ2-1
CDR3nt: TGTGCCAGCAGAAAGGGGTCTATCTCCTACAATGAGCAGTTCTTC
CDR3aa: CASRKGSISYNEQFF

len: 14
v_gene: TRBV7-2
d_gene: TRBD1
abundance: .
j_gene: TRBJ2-2
CDR3nt: TGTGCCAGCAGCTTATCAGGGGGCATCGGGGAGCTGTTTTTT
CDR3aa: CASSLSGGIGELFF

len: 14
v_gene: TRBV28
d_gene: TRBD1
abundance: .
j_gene: TRBJ1-4
CDR3nt: TGTGCCAGCATCGGAGGGGGCTCCGGTGAAAAACTGTTTTTT
CDR3aa: CASIGGGSGEKLFF

len: 12
v_gene: TRBV6-5
d_gene: .
abundance: .
j_gene: TRBJ1-6
CDR3nt: TGTGCCAGCAGGCTGGGGAATTCACCCCTCCACTTT
CDR3aa: CASRLGNSPLHF

len: 15
v_gene: TRBV5-1
d_gene: .
abundance: .
j_gene: TRBJ2-2
CDR3nt: TGCGCCAGCAGCTTGGTTGAGTTGAACACCGGGGAGCTGTTTTTT
CDR3aa: CASSLVELNTGELFF

len: 15
v_gene: TRBV6-5
d_gene: .
abundance: .
j_gene: TRBJ2-7
CDR3nt: TGTGCCAGCAGTTACGGAGTCAGGAGCTCCTACGAGCAGTACTTC
CDR3aa: CASSYGVRSSYEQYF

len: 14
v_gene: TRBV29-1
d_gene: TRBD1
abundance: .
j_gene: TRBJ1-1
CDR3nt: TGCAGCGCACAATATGGGACAGGGAACACTGAAGCTTTCTTT
CDR3aa: CSAQYGTGNTEAFF

len: 16
v_gene: TRBV6-1
d_gene: .
abundance: .
j_gene: TRBJ2-5
CDR3nt: TGTGCCAGCAGTGTGTCTCTGCGGGTGGCGGAGTTAGGCCAGTACTTC
CDR3aa: CASSVSLRVAELGQYF

len: 14
v_gene: TRBV28
d_gene: .
abundance: .
j_gene: TRBJ1-2
CDR3nt: TGTGCCAGCAGTTTCGCCGACGGCTGGTATGGCTACACCTTC
CDR3aa: CASSFADGWYGYTF

len: 15
v_gene: TRBV6-4
d_gene: .
abundance: .
j_gene: TRBJ1-1
CDR3nt: TGTGCCAGCAGAAGGGAGGCAGGACCGAACACTGAAGCTTTCTTT
CDR3aa: CASRREAGPNTEAFF

len: 13
v_gene: TRBV30
d_gene: .
abundance: .
j_gene: TRBJ1-1
CDR3nt: TGTGCCTGGGGGGGGACGCTAAACACTGAAGCTTTCTTT
CDR3aa: CAWGGTLNTEAFF

len: 15
v_gene: TRBV11-1
d_gene: .
abundance: .
j_gene: TRBJ1-1
CDR3nt: TGTGCCAGCCTGGCATACGGGACGGGTCCCACTGAAGCTTTCTTT
CDR3aa: CASLAYGTGPTEAFF

len: 15
v_gene: TRBV7-2
d_gene: .
abundance: .
j_gene: TRBJ1-1
CDR3nt: TGTGCCAGCAGCTTAACAGGACAGATGAACACTGAAGCTTTCTTT
CDR3aa: CASSLTGQMNTEAFF

len: 15
v_gene: TRBV5-4
d_gene: .
abundance: .
j_gene: TRBJ2-7
CDR3nt: TGTGCCAGCAGCCCCACCGGGAGACAGGGTCGTGGGCAGTACTTC
CDR3aa: CASSPTGRQGRGQYF

len: 15
v_gene: TRBV6-5
d_gene: TRBD2
abundance: .
j_gene: TRBJ2-7
CDR3nt: TGTGCCAGCAGCCCCGAGGTAGCGGGAGCCTACGAGCAGTACTTC
CDR3aa: CASSPEVAGAYEQYF

len: 15
v_gene: TRBV7-2
d_gene: .
abundance: .
j_gene: TRBJ1-2
CDR3nt: TGTGCCAGCAGCTTAGTTCAGATCGGCAGTTATGGCTACACCTTC
CDR3aa: CASSLVQIGSYGYTF

len: 17
v_gene: TRBV18
d_gene: .
abundance: .
j_gene: TRBJ1-2
CDR3nt: TGTGCCAGCTCACCAGCCGGGGGCAACCCCCTTAACTATGGCTACACCTTC
CDR3aa: CASSPAGGNPLNYGYTF

len: 14
v_gene: TRBV5-3
d_gene: .
abundance: .
j_gene: TRBJ1-5
CDR3nt: TGTGCCAGAAGCTTCAGGGTAAGCAATCAGCCCCAGCATTTT
CDR3aa: CARSFRVSNQPQHF

len: 13
v_gene: TRBV10-3
d_gene: .
abundance: .
j_gene: TRBJ1-1
CDR3nt: TGTGCCATCAGTGTGCCGGGCGACACTGAAGCTTTCTTT
CDR3aa: CAISVPGDTEAFF

len: 16
v_gene: TRBV5-4
d_gene: TRBD2
abundance: .
j_gene: TRBJ2-1
CDR3nt: TGTGCCAGCAGCTCAGGACTAGCGGGGGGGAGGAATGAGCAGTTCTTC
CDR3aa: CASSSGLAGGRNEQFF

len: 14
v_gene: TRBV2
d_gene: .
abundance: .
j_gene: TRBJ1-3
CDR3nt: TGTGCCAGCAGGAAGGGAAACTCTGGAAACACCATATATTTT
CDR3aa: CASRKGNSGNTIYF

len: 14
v_gene: TRBV2
d_gene: .
abundance: once
j_gene: TRBJ1-2
CDR3nt: TGTGCCAGCAGTGTCGACATTCCGGGCTATGGCTACACCTTC
CDR3aa: CASSVDIPGYGYTF

len: 15
v_gene: TRBV16
d_gene: .
abundance: .
j_gene: TRBJ2-3
CDR3nt: TGTGCCAGCAATAAAGGGACTTTATCCACAGATACGCAGTATTTT
CDR3aa: CASNKGTLSTDTQYF

len: 16
v_gene: TRBV5-6
d_gene: TRBD1
abundance: .
j_gene: TRBJ1-2
CDR3nt: TGTGCCAGCAGCTTGGGAGGGACAGCGACTAACTATGGCTACACCTTC
CDR3aa: CASSLGGTATNYGYTF